These 5 T cell receptor beta chains originate from one sample sequenced in a study of cytomegalovirus exposure and HLA in healthy donors. A multiplex PCR was run with 60 Vbeta primers and 13 Jbeta primers. The data were produced by immunoSEQ multiplex PCR, yet TCRdb's version contains in-frame clones alone and is incomplete. The table shows tens of thousands of clones, with just over 70% occurring only once. What was sequenced was PBMCs. These TCRs come from a man in his 60s in good health and CMV-seronegative.

The chain couples TRBV14 to TRBJ1-5; D possibly corresponds to TRBD1 (6 bases). This CDR3 has 12 amino acids. V was trimmed by 2 bases and J by 9 bases, leaving 8 bases between them. Germline V lookup: CDR1 SGHDN, CDR2 FVKESK. The CDR3 here is CASSQQQGPQHF. The CDR3 DNA is TGTGCCAGCAGCCAACAACAGGGGCCCCAGCATTTT.

This clone occurred a few times. V usage is TRBV11-2 and J usage is TRBJ1-6; D might be TRBD1 (5 bases). CDR1 and CDR2 from the germline V gene are SGHAT and FQNNGV. The CDR3 runs 14 residues. V gave up 4 bases and J gave up 5 bases, with 9 bases separating them. The CDR3 protein is CASSSRVNNSPLHF. The DNA for the CDR3 is TGTGCCAGCAGCTCCAGGGTCAATAATTCACCCCTCCACTTT.

This chain uses TRBV7-2 with TRBJ1-1, with D unresolved. The CDR3 sequence is 13 residues long. Trimming removed 3 bases from V and 4 bases from J, with 9 bases in between. Germline V gene data show CDR1 as SGHTA and CDR2 as FQGNSA. The CDR3 spells CASSFGEGTEAFF. Here the CDR3 DNA reads TGTGCCAGCAGCTTCGGCGAGGGCACTGAAGCTTTCTTT. Drawing the rest from reference TRBV7-2 and TRBJ1-1, the complete variable domain is GAGVSQSPSNKVTEKGKDVELRCDPISGHTALYWYRQSLGQGLEFLIYFQGNSAPDKSGLPSDRFSAERTGGSVSTLTIQRTQQEDSAVYLCASSFGEGTEAFFGQGTRLTVV.

The J gene is TRBJ2-3, the V gene TRBV19; TRBD2 agrees at 7 bases. This CDR3 spans 16 amino acids. Germline V gene data show CDR1 as LNHDA and CDR2 as SQIVND (reference sequence). V gave up 5 bases and J gave up 2 bases; unmatched junction bases: 10. The CDR3 loop is CASSRGPLAVTDTQYF. In DNA form, the CDR3 reads TGTGCCAGTAGTCGCGGTCCCCTAGCGGTCACAGATACGCAGTATTTT.

The sample holds a few counts of this clone. The rearrangement links TRBV6-8 to TRBJ2-2, with TRBD1 matching 7 bases. Per germline, CDR1 MNHGY and CDR2 SAAAGT. There are 18 residues in the CDR3. V lost 7 bases and J lost 1; bases outside the gene matches: 15. As DNA, the CDR3 is TGTGCCAGCACCCTCCGTGAGGACCCAGGGGGGAACACCGGGGAGCTGTTTTTT. Protein: CASTLREDPGGNTGELFF.